This is a list of T cell receptor beta chains from one sample in a study of shared clonotypes between healthy human individuals. Clones were read by immunoSEQ multiplex PCR, and TCRdb kept only the in-frame ones, dropping some. This table has a few hundred thousand clones, more than 75% appearing once. Sequenced: memory CD8+ T cells sorted from blood. Source of these receptors: a man between 18 and 35 years old in good health. CDR3s include the opening cysteine and the closing phenylalanine or tryptophan. A D gene is named only where the DNA matches it firmly. For some rows the clone size is stated as once, few or many, or as a class when expanded; others skip it.

D gene: .
clone size: .
CDR3 length: 13
V gene: TRBV29-1
J gene: TRBJ1-2
CDR3 DNA: TGCAGCGCTGCAAACCCCCGGCAGAGTGGCTACACCTTC
CDR3 protein: CSAANPRQSGYTF

D gene: .
clone size: .
CDR3 length: 18
V gene: TRBV4-1
J gene: TRBJ1-1
CDR3 DNA: TGCGCCAGCAGCCAAAGTGCGAGCGGAGGGCACCCGAACACTGAAGCTTTCTTT
CDR3 protein: CASSQSASGGHPNTEAFF

D gene: TRBD2
clone size: .
CDR3 length: 15
V gene: TRBV7-7
J gene: TRBJ2-7
CDR3 DNA: TGTGCTAGCAGCCCGGGACTAGCGGCTCCCCACGAGCAGTACTTC
CDR3 protein: CASSPGLAAPHEQYF

D gene: TRBD1
clone size: .
CDR3 length: 16
V gene: TRBV18
J gene: TRBJ1-2
CDR3 DNA: TGTGCCAGCTCACCTGTACAGGGGTCTACTAACTATGGCTACACCTTC
CDR3 protein: CASSPVQGSTNYGYTF

D gene: .
clone size: once
CDR3 length: 13
V gene: TRBV5-1
J gene: TRBJ1-1
CDR3 DNA: TGCGCCAGCAGCTTGGTCCCAACCCTTGGGGCTTTCTTT
CDR3 protein: CASSLVPTLGAFF

D gene: .
clone size: .
CDR3 length: 13
V gene: TRBV7-3
J gene: TRBJ1-1
CDR3 DNA: TGTGCCAGCAGCCCGGTTGGGGGCACTGAAGCTTTCTTT
CDR3 protein: CASSPVGGTEAFF

D gene: TRBD1
clone size: .
CDR3 length: 16
V gene: TRBV7-2
J gene: TRBJ1-1
CDR3 DNA: TGTGCCAGCAGCAAGGGACAGGGTGGACGGAACACTGAAGCTTTCTTT
CDR3 protein: CASSKGQGGRNTEAFF

D gene: TRBD1
clone size: .
CDR3 length: 16
V gene: TRBV10-3
J gene: TRBJ1-3
CDR3 DNA: TGTGCCATCAGTCACCCAGTGACAGGGCGAGGAAACACCATATATTTT
CDR3 protein: CAISHPVTGRGNTIYF

D gene: .
clone size: .
CDR3 length: 11
V gene: TRBV30
J gene: TRBJ2-7
CDR3 DNA: TGTGCCTGGAGTCGGACCAGCGAGCAGTACTTC
CDR3 protein: CAWSRTSEQYF

D gene: .
clone size: once
CDR3 length: 13
V gene: TRBV29-1
J gene: TRBJ1-2
CDR3 DNA: TGCAGCGTTGTACTTGGGGCCGCTATCGGCTACACCTTC
CDR3 protein: CSVVLGAAIGYTF

D gene: .
clone size: .
CDR3 length: 15
V gene: TRBV27
J gene: TRBJ2-7
CDR3 DNA: TGTGCCAGCAGACTCACTACAGGCCTCTACGACGAGCAGTACTTC
CDR3 protein: CASRLTTGLYDEQYF

D gene: .
clone size: .
CDR3 length: 11
V gene: TRBV29-1
J gene: TRBJ2-1
CDR3 DNA: TGCAGCGGTGACTACTACAATGAGCAGTTCTTC
CDR3 protein: CSGDYYNEQFF

D gene: TRBD2
clone size: few
CDR3 length: 16
V gene: TRBV30
J gene: TRBJ2-7
CDR3 DNA: TGTGCCTGGAGGATTCCGGGACTAGCGCAACCCTACGAGCAGTACTTC
CDR3 protein: CAWRIPGLAQPYEQYF

D gene: .
clone size: .
CDR3 length: 13
V gene: TRBV10-1
J gene: TRBJ2-7
CDR3 DNA: TGCGCCAGCAGTGAGGGGTTCTCCTACGAGCAGTACTTC
CDR3 protein: CASSEGFSYEQYF

D gene: TRBD2
clone size: .
CDR3 length: 13
V gene: TRBV10-1
J gene: TRBJ2-1
CDR3 DNA: TGCGCCAGCAGTGAACTAGCGGGGAATGAGCAGTTCTTC
CDR3 protein: CASSELAGNEQFF

D gene: .
clone size: .
CDR3 length: 13
V gene: TRBV19
J gene: TRBJ2-3
CDR3 DNA: TGTGCCAGTAGTCCCTTGCCCCGTGACTCGCAGTATTTT
CDR3 protein: CASSPLPRDSQYF

D gene: TRBD1
clone size: many
CDR3 length: 16
V gene: TRBV4-1
J gene: TRBJ2-3
CDR3 DNA: TGCGCCAGCAGCCTTTCCGACAGGGGGCTCACAGATACGCAGTATTTT
CDR3 protein: CASSLSDRGLTDTQYF

D gene: TRBD1
clone size: .
CDR3 length: 16
V gene: TRBV27
J gene: TRBJ2-3
CDR3 DNA: TGTGCCAGCGGGGCGGCACAGGGGTCGGGTTTGGATACGCAGTATTTT
CDR3 protein: CASGAAQGSGLDTQYF

D gene: .
clone size: once
CDR3 length: 13
V gene: TRBV28
J gene: TRBJ2-5
CDR3 DNA: TGTGCCAGCAGCACAGGGATGATGGAGACCCAGTACTTC
CDR3 protein: CASSTGMMETQYF

D gene: .
clone size: many
CDR3 length: 13
V gene: TRBV5-6
J gene: TRBJ1-6
CDR3 DNA: TGTGCCAGCAGCTTGGGTACGGGTCCACCCCTCCACTTT
CDR3 protein: CASSLGTGPPLHF

D gene: TRBD2
clone size: .
CDR3 length: 15
V gene: TRBV9
J gene: TRBJ2-3
CDR3 DNA: TGTGCCAGCAGCGGCGGGGGGTTCAACACAGATACGCAGTATTTT
CDR3 protein: CASSGGGFNTDTQYF

D gene: .
clone size: .
CDR3 length: 13
V gene: TRBV6-6
J gene: TRBJ1-3
CDR3 DNA: TGTGCCAGTTTTTCGTCCTCTGGAAACACCATATATTTT
CDR3 protein: CASFSSSGNTIYF

D gene: .
clone size: .
CDR3 length: 12
V gene: TRBV10-3
J gene: TRBJ2-1
CDR3 DNA: TGTGCCATCAGTAAAGACAACAATGAGCAGTTCTTC
CDR3 protein: CAISKDNNEQFF

D gene: .
clone size: .
CDR3 length: 14
V gene: TRBV13
J gene: TRBJ2-7
CDR3 DNA: TGTGCCAGCAGCCTTGTCAGGACTGTCTACGAGCAGTACTTC
CDR3 protein: CASSLVRTVYEQYF

D gene: .
clone size: .
CDR3 length: 14
V gene: TRBV10-2
J gene: TRBJ1-2
CDR3 DNA: TGCGCCAGCAGTGGGATTTTGGGCCTATATGGCTACACCTTC
CDR3 protein: CASSGILGLYGYTF

D gene: TRBD2
clone size: .
CDR3 length: 18
V gene: TRBV11-2
J gene: TRBJ2-1
CDR3 DNA: TGTGCCAGCAGCTTTGGACTAGCGGGGATGGGCTCCTACAATGAGCAGTTCTTC
CDR3 protein: CASSFGLAGMGSYNEQFF

D gene: TRBD2
clone size: .
CDR3 length: 14
V gene: TRBV19
J gene: TRBJ2-7
CDR3 DNA: TGTGCCAGTAGTCCGGGACTAGCGGGATATGAGCAGTACTTC
CDR3 protein: CASSPGLAGYEQYF

D gene: .
clone size: .
CDR3 length: 11
V gene: TRBV4-1
J gene: TRBJ2-7
CDR3 DNA: TGCGCCAGCAGCGATCGTAAGACCGAGTACTTC
CDR3 protein: CASSDRKTEYF

D gene: .
clone size: .
CDR3 length: 15
V gene: TRBV27
J gene: TRBJ2-7
CDR3 DNA: TGTGCCAGCAGTCTTACCCGCGGGTCTACCTACGAGCAGTACTTC
CDR3 protein: CASSLTRGSTYEQYF

D gene: .
clone size: .
CDR3 length: 18
V gene: TRBV10-2
J gene: TRBJ1-6
CDR3 DNA: TGCGCCTCAAAGGGAGGGATCCGGGGACTGATCTATAATTCACCCCTCCACTTT
CDR3 protein: CASKGGIRGLIYNSPLHF

D gene: TRBD2
clone size: .
CDR3 length: 16
V gene: TRBV4-3
J gene: TRBJ2-5
CDR3 DNA: TGCGCCAGCAGCCAAGATGCGGGAGAGGGTCCAGAGACCCAGTACTTC
CDR3 protein: CASSQDAGEGPETQYF

D gene: TRBD2
clone size: .
CDR3 length: 15
V gene: TRBV5-8
J gene: TRBJ2-1
CDR3 DNA: TGTGCCAGCAGCAGGACTAGCGGGGGGTTCTATGAGCAGTTCTTC
CDR3 protein: CASSRTSGGFYEQFF

D gene: .
clone size: .
CDR3 length: 13
V gene: TRBV2
J gene: TRBJ1-2
CDR3 DNA: TGTGCCAGCAGTGGTTCACAGGGTTATGGCTACACCTTC
CDR3 protein: CASSGSQGYGYTF

D gene: .
clone size: .
CDR3 length: 13
V gene: TRBV18
J gene: TRBJ1-5
CDR3 DNA: TGTGCCAGCTCACCAAGATTTGGGCAGCCCCAGCATTTT
CDR3 protein: CASSPRFGQPQHF

D gene: TRBD1
clone size: few
CDR3 length: 15
V gene: TRBV5-1
J gene: TRBJ2-5
CDR3 DNA: TGCGCCAGCAGCTTGGAAGGCAGGGGGCGGGAGACCCAGTACTTC
CDR3 protein: CASSLEGRGRETQYF

D gene: TRBD2
clone size: .
CDR3 length: 14
V gene: TRBV9
J gene: TRBJ2-7
CDR3 DNA: TGTGCCAGCAATAGGGCGGGAGGGCCTTACGAGCAGTACTTC
CDR3 protein: CASNRAGGPYEQYF

D gene: .
clone size: .
CDR3 length: 14
V gene: TRBV4-3
J gene: TRBJ1-2
CDR3 DNA: TGCGCCAGCAGCCAAGAGACAGCACTTTATGGCTACACCTTC
CDR3 protein: CASSQETALYGYTF

D gene: TRBD1
clone size: .
CDR3 length: 14
V gene: TRBV19
J gene: TRBJ2-3
CDR3 DNA: TGTGCCAGTAGGCCAGGGGGATCCACAGATACGCAGTATTTT
CDR3 protein: CASRPGGSTDTQYF

D gene: .
clone size: .
CDR3 length: 14
V gene: TRBV5-1
J gene: TRBJ1-6
CDR3 DNA: TGCGCCAGCAGCCTTCTAGACAGAAATTCACCCCTCCACTTT
CDR3 protein: CASSLLDRNSPLHF

D gene: .
clone size: .
CDR3 length: 14
V gene: TRBV6-1
J gene: TRBJ1-4
CDR3 DNA: TGTGCCAGCAGTGAAGTGGCAACTAATGAAAAACTGTTTTTT
CDR3 protein: CASSEVATNEKLFF

D gene: .
clone size: .
CDR3 length: 12
V gene: TRBV2
J gene: TRBJ2-7
CDR3 DNA: TGTGCTCTCCAGAGGGGGGACTACGAGCAGTACTTC
CDR3 protein: CALQRGDYEQYF

D gene: .
clone size: .
CDR3 length: 15
V gene: TRBV2
J gene: TRBJ2-7
CDR3 DNA: TGTGCCAGCAGCTCCCATGCAGGGGAAGGACTAGGGCAGTACTTC
CDR3 protein: CASSSHAGEGLGQYF

D gene: .
clone size: few
CDR3 length: 14
V gene: TRBV27
J gene: TRBJ2-7
CDR3 DNA: TGTGCCAGCAGTTTATTGGACGGGCTACCAGAGCAGTACTTC
CDR3 protein: CASSLLDGLPEQYF

D gene: .
clone size: .
CDR3 length: 17
V gene: TRBV21-1
J gene: TRBJ2-3
CDR3 DNA: TGTGCCCCACAAAGTCCGTGGCGGCAAACTAGCACAGATACGCAGTATTTT
CDR3 protein: CAPQSPWRQTSTDTQYF

D gene: TRBD1
clone size: .
CDR3 length: 13
V gene: TRBV27
J gene: TRBJ2-7
CDR3 DNA: TGTGCCAGCAGTCAACAGGGGACCTACGAGCAGTACTTC
CDR3 protein: CASSQQGTYEQYF

D gene: TRBD2
clone size: .
CDR3 length: 16
V gene: TRBV4-3
J gene: TRBJ2-7
CDR3 DNA: TGCGCCAGCAGCCAAGACGAGCGGGAGGGCCGTTACGAGCAGTACTTC
CDR3 protein: CASSQDEREGRYEQYF

D gene: .
clone size: many
CDR3 length: 14
V gene: TRBV6-5
J gene: TRBJ2-2
CDR3 DNA: TGTGCCAGCAGTTACCCCAGGGGTGGCGGGGAGCTGTTTTTT
CDR3 protein: CASSYPRGGGELFF

D gene: .
clone size: .
CDR3 length: 14
V gene: TRBV6-5
J gene: TRBJ2-2
CDR3 DNA: TGTGCCAGCAGTCGGGAACCTTCAGCCGGGGAGCTGTTTTTT
CDR3 protein: CASSREPSAGELFF

D gene: TRBD1
clone size: .
CDR3 length: 15
V gene: TRBV7-9
J gene: TRBJ2-7
CDR3 DNA: TGTGCCAGCAGCTTAGCCGGACAGGGCGGCTACGAGCAGTACTTC
CDR3 protein: CASSLAGQGGYEQYF

D gene: TRBD2
clone size: .
CDR3 length: 18
V gene: TRBV27
J gene: TRBJ2-1
CDR3 DNA: TGTGCCAGCAGTCTAGTAGATAGCGGGAGGAACTCCTACAATGAGCAGTTCTTC
CDR3 protein: CASSLVDSGRNSYNEQFF

D gene: .
clone size: .
CDR3 length: 10
V gene: TRBV29-1
J gene: TRBJ1-2
CDR3 DNA: TGCAGCGTTGGTGACAGCCGCTACACCTTC
CDR3 protein: CSVGDSRYTF

D gene: TRBD1
clone size: once
CDR3 length: 13
V gene: TRBV30
J gene: TRBJ2-3
CDR3 DNA: TGTGCCTGGAGTTCGGGACAGGGGCCCACGCAGTATTTT
CDR3 protein: CAWSSGQGPTQYF

D gene: .
clone size: .
CDR3 length: 13
V gene: TRBV28
J gene: TRBJ2-5
CDR3 DNA: TGTGCCAGCAGTTTTGGGCACCAAGAGACCCAGTACTTC
CDR3 protein: CASSFGHQETQYF

D gene: .
clone size: .
CDR3 length: 14
V gene: TRBV11-1
J gene: TRBJ2-1
CDR3 DNA: TGTGCCAGCACTCAAGGCACTTTTTACAATGAGCAGTTCTTC
CDR3 protein: CASTQGTFYNEQFF

D gene: TRBD2
clone size: .
CDR3 length: 15
V gene: TRBV11-2
J gene: TRBJ2-5
CDR3 DNA: TGTGCCAGCAGCTTACCTAGCGGGGGGACAGAGACCCAGTACTTC
CDR3 protein: CASSLPSGGTETQYF

D gene: TRBD1
clone size: .
CDR3 length: 17
V gene: TRBV7-2
J gene: TRBJ2-3
CDR3 DNA: TGTGCCAGCAGCGCCGTCCCGGGACAGGTTTGGGCAGATACGCAGTATTTT
CDR3 protein: CASSAVPGQVWADTQYF